The T cell receptor (beta chain) under discussion was sequenced for a study of beta chain features in type 1 diabetes. A sort by CD45RO/CCR7/CD25/CD127/CD95/CD27 yielded CD4+ naive, central memory, regulatory and stem cell-like memory cells. Expressed TCRB transcripts got sequenced, as all isolated RNA was reverse transcribed. The data were produced by immunoSEQ multiplex PCR, yet TCRdb's version contains in-frame clones alone and is incomplete. The table includes about 150,000 clones, about 9.3% detected once. V lost 6 bases and J lost 8; bases outside the gene matches: 7. In germline, CDR1 is GTSNPN, CDR2 SVGIG (reference sequence). The CDR3 is 12 amino acids. This clone showed up just a few times. The antigen is not known. Study results and limitations: A cDNA-based sequencing approach could over-represent cells with high TCR expression. The study found that naive, central memory and Treg TCRB repertoires appeared more similar in patients than in healthy donors. Patients with type 1 diabetes carried fewer insertions and had more deletions at their VDJ junctions. TCRB CDR3 length was moderately but significantly reduced in all four CD4+ subsets of Type 1 diabetes patients.

This sequence was found in a man aged 25 to 40 with type 1 diabetes. This chain uses TRBV30 with TRBJ2-1; TRBD1 matches at 7 bases. Material for sequencing was central memory CD4+ T cells from blood. CDR3 region: CACYTGVHEQFF. The CDR3 region has the DNA TGTGCCTGTTATACAGGGGTACATGAGCAGTTCTTC.